Included here is one TCR beta chain sequence, with context. Trimming pared 6 bases from V and 8 bases from J, leaving 8 bases between. This CDR3 region has 11 residues. Germline V gene data show CDR1 as MNHEY and CDR2 as SVGAGI. Generated by immunoSEQ multiplex PCR, the TCRdb table keeps only in-frame clones and is missing some. The sample gives about 82,000 clones, about 90% of which show up once; approximately 0.76% is in the top ten. This record belongs to a study of OX40 agonist ivuxolimab in advanced cancers. The sequence was collected from an adult with an advanced solid tumor such as melanoma, head and neck, liver or kidney cancer. Sequences were derived from CD4+ or CD8+ T cells sorted from blood, sampled in a trial of the OX40 agonist ivuxolimab. The chain combines TRBV6-5 with TRBJ2-1; a weak D match, TRBD2 (5 bases). The CDR3 nucleotides read TGTGCCAGCAGAAGGACTGATGAGCAGTTCTTC. It specifies CASRRTDEQFF.